These 24 T cell receptor beta chains originate from one sample sequenced in a study of T cell repertoires in cytomegalovirus infection. TCRdb ran MiXCR on the reads and lists one entry per CDR3 protein. The table shows approximately 990,000 distinct CDR3 sequences, with around 32% occurring only once. These receptors' antigens are unknown. Source: cultured CD8+ T cells from PBMCs, taken from culture after CMV antigen stimulation. These receptors were obtained from a human donor in good health (CMV status not recorded). Some clones in this sample may be carry-over from other donors' samples.

This clonotype was found a few times. The chain combines TRBV11-1 with TRBJ2-5; 8 nucleotides match TRBD1. The length of the CDR3 is 14 residues. From germline, CDR1 is SGHAT and CDR2 FQDESV (reference sequence). The J segment lost 4 bases and the V segment lost 5 bases, leaving 6 bases of the junction unmatched. Here the CDR3 DNA reads TGTGCCAGCAGCGGGAGGACAGGGCGAGAGACCCAGTACTTC. Translation gives CASSGRTGRETQYF.

CDR3 protein: CASSPRTSGDEQYF. The CDR3 nucleotides read TGTGCCAGCAGTCCCCGGACTAGCGGGGACGAGCAGTACTTC. V is TRBV27 and J is TRBJ2-7, with 12 bases matching TRBD2. The V segment lost 5 bases and the J segment 5 bases; nucleotides outside the gene matches: 4. Germline V gene lookup returns CDR1 MNHEY and CDR2 SMNVEV (reference sequence). The CDR3 length is 14 residues.

The V gene is TRBV4-3, the J gene TRBJ2-1; maybe TRBD1 (5 bases). Germline CDR1 and CDR2: LGHNA and YSLEER. With 2 bases removed from V and 6 bases from J, the gap between germline ends came to 14 bases. This CDR3 is 15 amino acids long. CDR3 nucleotides: TGCGCCAGCAGCCAATGGGCAGGGTTTGGCAATGAGCAGTTCTTC. Amino acid sequence: CASSQWAGFGNEQFF.

CDR3 nucleotides: TGTGCCAGCAGCCCGGGCGGAGCGGGGGGCCCACTACCCTACGAGCAGTACTTC. It specifies CASSPGGAGGPLPYEQYF. V and J are TRBV7-9 and TRBJ2-7, with 9 bases matching TRBD2. Germline CDR1 reads SEHNR; CDR2 reads FQNEAQ (reference sequence). Trimming at V came to 5 bases and at J to 2 bases, leaving 16 bases not matched to a gene. CDR3 length: 18 residues.

V and J are TRBV20-1 and TRBJ2-1; D is undetermined. The ends were cut back, 2 bases at V and 0 bases at J, with 5 bases in the middle. CDR1 and CDR2 from the germline V gene are DFQATT and SNEGSKA (reference sequence). The CDR3 covers 13 residues. In nucleotides, the CDR3 is TGCAGTGCTAGAACGGACTCCTACAATGAGCAGTTCTTC. This codes for CSARTDSYNEQFF.

J is TRBJ2-1 and V is TRBV25-1, with a weak D call TRBD1 (6 bases). The CDR3 is 16 amino acids. Germline V gene data show CDR1 as MGHDK and CDR2 as SYGVNS. The V gene lost 5 bases and the J gene lost 9 bases, with 23 bases spanning the gap. The CDR3 is CASSHDAGQTRFEQFF. In DNA, the CDR3 is TGTGCCAGCAGTCACGACGCCGGACAGACCCGGTTTGAGCAGTTCTTC.

Ten or more counts support this clonotype. The CDR3 loop reads CASSPGTSGGNTGELFF. As DNA, the CDR3 is TGTGCCAGCAGCCCCGGGACTAGCGGGGGGAACACCGGGGAGCTGTTTTTT. The chain links TRBV7-6 to TRBJ2-2, with 14 nucleotides matching TRBD2. The CDR3 has 17 residues. Germline-derived CDR1 and CDR2 are SGHVS and FNYEAQ. Unmatched junction bases numbered 3, after V lost 5 bases and J lost 1 base. Complete variable domain (other parts from reference TRBV7-6 and TRBJ2-2): GAGVSQSPRYKVTKRGQDVALRCDPISGHVSLYWYRQALGQGPEFLTYFNYEAQQDKSGLPNDRFSAERPEGSISTLTIQRTEQRDSAMYRCASSPGTSGGNTGELFFGEGSRLTVL.

The chain joins TRBV5-1 to TRBJ1-2; D gene unclear. Germline V lookup: CDR1 SGHRS, CDR2 YFSETQ. V lost 0 bases, J lost 2 bases, and 8 bases lay in between. This CDR3 has 14 residues. The CDR3 loop reads CASSLGHGNYGYTF. The DNA of the CDR3 is TGCGCCAGCAGCTTGGGGCACGGCAACTATGGCTACACCTTC.

This rearrangement joins TRBV7-9 to TRBJ1-2; 7 bases agree with TRBD1. Germline CDR1 SEHNR, CDR2 FQNEAQ (reference sequence). V was pared by 2 bases and J by 3 bases, with 6 bases of the junction left unmatched. This CDR3 comprises 15 residues. The DNA of the CDR3 is TGTGCCAGCAGCTTATTGGGACAGACCGACTATGGCTACACCTTC. As protein: CASSLLGQTDYGYTF.

CDR3 amino acids: CASSRGQPPETQYF. CDR3 nucleotide sequence: TGTGCCAGCAGTCGGGGACAACCGCCAGAGACCCAGTACTTC. The genes are TRBV27 and TRBJ2-5; D may be TRBD1 (6 bases). V was pared by 5 bases and J by 4 bases, with 14 bases between. There are 14 residues in the CDR3. Germline values: CDR1 MNHEY, CDR2 SMNVEV (reference sequence).

This clonotype was observed a handful of times. The chain employs TRBV6-1 and TRBJ1-2; D gene ambiguous. CDR1 is MNHNS, CDR2 SASEGT, per germline. CDR3 length: 14 residues. V lost 3 bases to trimming and J lost 0 bases, with 8 bases between them. The CDR3 region has the DNA TGTGCCAGCAGTGAGGACCTCTCTAACTATGGCTACACCTTC. Translating it yields CASSEDLSNYGYTF.

At least ten counts were recorded for this clonotype. The chain couples TRBV7-9 to TRBJ1-5; no reliable D call. Germline V gene sequence: CDR1 SEHNR, CDR2 FQNEAQ (reference sequence). The CDR3 is 18 residues long. With 5 bases removed from V and 0 bases from J, the gap between germline ends came to 20 bases. The CDR3 DNA reads TGTGCCAGCAGCGGGCCAGAGGGCGGAAGCTATAGCAATCAGCCCCAGCATTTT. The encoded protein is CASSGPEGGSYSNQPQHF.

This clonotype has only a few counts. The genes are TRBV6-2 or TRBV6-3 and TRBJ1-5, with TRBD1 identical over 7 bases. Trimming cost V 6 bases and J 0 bases; bases outside gene matches: 11. The CDR3 totals 17 residues. CDR1 and CDR2 (germline): MNHEY, SVGEGT. This CDR3 is CASSYRQGFYSNQPQHF. The CDR3 region has the DNA TGTGCCAGCAGCTATCGACAGGGCTTTTATAGCAATCAGCCCCAGCATTTT.

The chain links TRBV15 to TRBJ1-4; a weak D match, TRBD1 (6 bases). The CDR3 is made up of 15 amino acids. The V end lost 0 bases, the J end lost 3 bases, and 8 bases lay between the germline ends. CDR1 LNHNV and CDR2 YYDKDF come from the germline V gene (reference sequence). CDR3 bases: TGTGCCACCAGCAGAGACAAGGGGGCTAATGAAAAACTGTTTTTT. Translation gives CATSRDKGANEKLFF.

Notes on this clonotype: No conserved phenylalanine or tryptophan ends this CDR3, so it is likely a read error. The DNA is left out, because the CDR3 cannot be placed on it with certainty; the CDR3 is given as TCRdb lists it. The rearrangement joins TRBV7-8 to TRBJ2-5; TRBD2 was called by the table and not checked on the DNA. Germline CDR1 is SGHVS and CDR2 is FQNEAQ. The CDR3 extends over 12 residues, inclusive of both ends. CDR3 loop: CASSTGLAPDAV.

The chain uses TRBV27 and TRBJ2-3; TRBD2 agrees at 8 bases. Looked up from germline, CDR1 is MNHEY and CDR2 is SMNVEV (reference sequence). The length of the CDR3 is 17 residues. J lost 8 bases, V lost 2 bases, and 15 bases had no gene match. The CDR3 DNA reads TGTGCCAGCAGTTTAAGTCCAGCGGGGGCGCCCGGGGGTACGCAGTATTTT. Amino acids: CASSLSPAGAPGGTQYF.

This clonotype was detected a few times. The rearrangement uses TRBV6-5 and TRBJ2-1; 10 nucleotides agree with TRBD1. Losses at the gene ends were 2 bases for V and 8 bases for J; bases not matched to a gene: 0. This CDR3 contains 13 residues. Germline lookup yields CDR1 MNHEY and CDR2 SVGAGI. CDR3 nucleotide sequence: TGTGCCAGCAGTTACGGGACAGGGGATGAGCAGTTCTTC. It yields the protein CASSYGTGDEQFF.

This clonotype was counted a few times. The rearrangement links TRBV12-3 or TRBV12-4 to TRBJ2-5, with D tentatively TRBD2 (6 bases). The CDR3 loop spans 18 amino acids. The V end was cut by 6 bases, the J end by 2 bases, with 25 bases between. As DNA, the CDR3 is TGTGCCAGCAGCCCCCGCCCCGACGGTTGGGGGGATCAAGAGACCCAGTACTTC. Protein: CASSPRPDGWGDQETQYF.

The rearrangement joins TRBV12-3 or TRBV12-4 to TRBJ1-5; no clear D. The CDR3 loop spans 14 amino acids. With 3 bases removed from V and 6 bases from J, the gap between germline ends came to 12 bases. In nucleotides, the CDR3 is TGTGCCAGCAGTTTTAATGGTCCTATTCAGCCCCAGCATTTT. Translated, it gives CASSFNGPIQPQHF.

This clonotype occurred a few times. The CDR3 spells CASSWGSREQFF. CDR3 coding DNA: TGTGCCAGCAGCTGGGGGAGTCGGGAGCAGTTCTTC. The J gene is TRBJ2-1, the V gene TRBV11-2; D possibly matches TRBD1 or TRBD2 (5 bases each). The CDR3 has 12 amino acids. Trimming took 4 bases from V and 10 from J, leaving 11 bases between them. Germline assignment: CDR1 SGHAT and CDR2 FQNNGV.

This chain connects TRBV6-2 or TRBV6-3 to TRBJ1-1; D not resolved. Germline V gene data show CDR1 as MNHEY and CDR2 as SVGEGT. The V end lost 1 base, the J end lost 3 bases, and 9 bases lay between the germline ends. This CDR3 is built from 14 residues. This CDR3 is CASSYYGPDTEAFF. The CDR3 DNA is TGTGCCAGCAGTTACTATGGGCCGGACACTGAAGCTTTCTTT.

This clonotype was detected ten times or more. V and J are TRBV6-5 and TRBJ1-5; no definite D call. CDR1 and CDR2 from the germline V gene are MNHEY and SVGAGI. V lost 4 bases, J lost 6 bases, and 10 bases lay in between. This CDR3 has 13 residues. The DNA of the CDR3 is TGTGCCAGCAGTTCCTCATGGAGTCAGCCCCAGCATTTT. This translates into CASSSSWSQPQHF.

The chain uses TRBV4-1 and TRBJ2-3; D is perhaps TRBD1 (5 bases). Per germline, CDR1 MGHRA and CDR2 YSYEKL. V was shortened by 0 bases and J by 2 bases, with 18 bases between the two germline ends. The CDR3 has 18 amino acids. The CDR3 bases are TGCGCCAGCAGCCAAGATAGGGCAGGATTGGGGCCCACAGATACGCAGTATTTT. It encodes CASSQDRAGLGPTDTQYF.

The chain links TRBV6-5 to TRBJ2-7; possible D gene TRBD2, 6 bases. Trimming stripped 2 bases from V and 5 bases from J, with 19 bases between. The CDR3 is made up of 16 amino acids. Germline V CDR1 and CDR2: MNHEY, SVGAGI. DNA for the CDR3: TGTGCCAGCAGTTACCGGGCCGCGGGGTCCCTAAACGAGCAGTACGTC. Translation: CASSYRAAGSLNEQYV.